Listed here are 20 T cell receptor beta chains from one sample, sequenced in a study of patients and donors after allogeneic stem cell transplantation. Using its own MiXCR run on the RT-PCR reads, TCRdb lists one record per CDR3 protein. Here the sample spans a few hundred thousand distinct CDR3 sequences, around 40% being singletons. Sequences were obtained from blood, either unsorted or a sorted T cell fraction (not recorded which). These receptors were taken from a human donor who was either an allogeneic HSCT recipient or a stem cell or donor lymphocyte infusion donor (not recorded which). It is not recorded whose cells these are; they may come from a transplant donor.

The chain links TRBV29-1 to TRBJ1-2; unclear D gene. Looked up from germline, CDR1 is SQVTM and CDR2 is ANQGSEA. The CDR3 is 13 amino acids. The ends were cut back, 6 bases at V and 0 bases at J, with 11 bases in the middle. This CDR3 reads CSVRDKANYGYTF. The CDR3 DNA follows: TGCAGCGTCCGAGACAAGGCTAACTATGGCTACACCTTC. Looking up the rest from reference TRBV29-1 and TRBJ1-2 gives the full variable domain: SAVISQKPSRDICQRGTSLTIQCQVDSQVTMMFWYRQQPGQSLTLIATANQGSEATYESGFVIDKFPISRPNLTFSTLTVSNMSPEDSSIYLCSVRDKANYGYTFGSGTRLTVV.

The V call is TRBV27, the J call TRBJ1-6; 12 positions match TRBD1. Germline V lookup: CDR1 MNHEY, CDR2 SMNVEV (reference sequence). Trimming removed 4 bases from V and 1 base from J; junction bases left unmatched: 5. CDR3 length: 18 amino acids. This CDR3 reads CASSWGGQGASYNSPLHF. CDR3 in DNA: TGTGCCAGCAGTTGGGGGGGACAGGGGGCTTCCTATAATTCACCCCTCCACTTT.

The chain links TRBV20-1 to TRBJ2-1; 10 nucleotides agree with TRBD1. Germline CDR1 and CDR2: DFQATT and SNEGSKA (reference sequence). Trimming at V came to 6 bases and at J to 6 bases, leaving 5 bases not matched to a gene. The length of the CDR3 is 13 residues. The CDR3, as DNA: TGCAGTGCCGAGGACAGGGGGTCCAATGAGCAGTTCTTC. Encoded protein: CSAEDRGSNEQFF.

The CDR3 loop is CASSYDRRMNTEAFF. The DNA for the CDR3 is TGTGCCAGCAGTTACGACAGGCGGATGAACACTGAAGCTTTCTTT. V is TRBV6-5 and J is TRBJ1-1, with D possibly matching TRBD1 (6 bases). Deletions cut 2 bases from V and 0 bases from J, with 10 bases between. The CDR3 length is 15 residues. Germline CDR1 MNHEY, CDR2 SVGAGI.

The chain recombines TRBV4-1 with TRBJ1-2, with no clear D. The CDR3 covers 16 residues. Per germline, CDR1 MGHRA and CDR2 YSYEKL. With 4 bases removed from V and 5 bases from J, the gap between germline ends came to 20 bases. The CDR3 bases are TGCGCCAGCAGCCTAAACCCGAGTCAGGAGCTATATGGCTACACCTTC. Protein: CASSLNPSQELYGYTF.

In this sample, this clonotype turned up a few times. The V and J genes are TRBV3-1 and TRBJ2-1; 7 positions agree with TRBD2. The CDR3 is 15 amino acids. The V and J ends lost 1 base and 7 bases, in that order; junction bases with no gene match: 7. Germline V lookup: CDR1 LGHDT, CDR2 YNNKEL (reference sequence). The chain's CDR3 is CASSQVRGEGNEQFF. CDR3 nucleotides: TGTGCCAGCAGCCAAGTACGGGGGGAAGGGAATGAGCAGTTCTTC.

J is TRBJ2-7 and V is TRBV5-1, with D possibly being TRBD1 or TRBD2 (5 bases each). CDR3 length equals 14 residues. In germline, CDR1 is SGHRS, CDR2 YFSETQ. Trimming left V 4 bases short and J 0 bases short, with 11 bases between. In DNA, the CDR3 is TGCGCCAGCAGCCCCCAGGGACCCTCCTACGAGCAGTACTTC. Translated, it gives CASSPQGPSYEQYF. Filled out from reference TRBV5-1 and TRBJ2-7, the complete variable domain reads KAGVTQTPRYLIKTRGQQVTLSCSPISGHRSVSWYQQTPGQGLQFLFEYFSETQRNKGNFPGRFSGRQFSNSRSEMNVSTLELGDSALYLCASSPQGPSYEQYFGPGTRLTVT.

The CDR3 sequence: CSACLAGRTDTQYF. The CDR3 DNA is TGCAGTGCATGCCTAGCGGGGCGGACAGATACGCAGTATTTT. J is TRBJ2-3 and V is TRBV20-1, with 9 bases identical to TRBD2. The V and J ends lost 6 bases and 3 bases, in that order; junction bases with no gene match: 7. The CDR3 spans 14 residues. The germline gives CDR1 DFQATT, CDR2 SNEGSKA (reference sequence).

The chain has TRBV24-1 and TRBJ1-1; no firm D call. The CDR3 sequence is 11 residues long. Trimming cost V 7 bases and J 5 bases, with 7 bases left between them. CDR1 is KGHDR and CDR2 is SFDVKD in the germline V gene. In DNA, the CDR3 is TGTGCCACCAGGGTAGGGACTGAAGCTTTCTTT. Its protein product is CATRVGTEAFF.

The chain joins TRBV7-7 to TRBJ2-5; the D call may be TRBD1 or TRBD2 (6 bases each). The CDR3 length is 14 residues. With 3 bases removed from V and 1 base from J, the gap between germline ends came to 9 bases. Looked up from germline, CDR1 is SSHAT and CDR2 is FNYEAQ (reference sequence). The CDR3 DNA sequence: TGTGCCAGCAGCTTCTCGGGGGCCCAAGAGACCCAGTACTTC. Translating gives CASSFSGAQETQYF.

This CDR3 reads CASSPPGHSSYNSPLHF. CDR3 coding DNA: TGTGCCAGCAGCCCGCCGGGACACAGCTCCTATAATTCACCCCTCCACTTT. V gene TRBV3-1 combines with J gene TRBJ1-6, with D perhaps matching TRBD1 (6 bases). Per the germline V gene, CDR1 is LGHDT and CDR2 is YNNKEL (reference sequence). This CDR3 region has 17 residues. V was clipped by 4 bases and J by 0 bases, with 13 bases between them.

The chain employs TRBV5-1 and TRBJ2-6, with D hard to call. Trimming took off 1 base at V and 0 bases at J, with 5 bases between the two ends. Germline values: CDR1 SGHRS, CDR2 YFSETQ. This CDR3 has 15 amino acids. The CDR3, as DNA: TGCGCCAGCAGCTTGATGGTCTCTGGGGCCAACGTCCTGACTTTC. This codes for CASSLMVSGANVLTF.

This clonotype was found a few times. The DNA for the CDR3 is TGTGCCAGCAGTGACAGGGGTCGCAGGAGAGGAAACACCATATATTTT. Its protein product is CASSDRGRRRGNTIYF. This rearrangement joins TRBV2 to TRBJ1-3; TRBD1 is a possible D gene (6 bases). Germline CDR1 SNHLY, CDR2 FYNNEI. V dropped 3 bases and J dropped 4 bases, with 16 bases sitting between them. This CDR3 is built from 16 residues.

The chain has TRBV29-1 and TRBJ1-2; no reliable D call. Germline CDR1 is SQVTM and CDR2 is ANQGSEA. Trimming left V 3 bases short and J 2 bases short, with 10 bases between. This CDR3 is 13 amino acids long. The CDR3: CSVEGEENYGYTF. The CDR3 DNA is TGCAGCGTTGAGGGTGAGGAAAACTATGGCTACACCTTC. The whole variable domain, remainder taken from reference TRBV29-1 and TRBJ1-2, is SAVISQKPSRDICQRGTSLTIQCQVDSQVTMMFWYRQQPGQSLTLIATANQGSEATYESGFVIDKFPISRPNLTFSTLTVSNMSPEDSSIYLCSVEGEENYGYTFGSGTRLTVV.

The chain joins TRBV20-1 to TRBJ2-1; 8 nucleotides align to TRBD2. The CDR3 runs to 15 residues. The germline V gene has CDR1 DFQATT and CDR2 SNEGSKA (reference sequence). Trimming took 4 bases from V and 2 from J; bases not matched to a gene: 7. CDR3 coding DNA: TGCAGTGCTACCTCCCCAGCGGGGGCCTACAATGAGCAGTTCTTC. Its protein product is CSATSPAGAYNEQFF.

The genes are TRBV10-1 and TRBJ2-3, with TRBD2 identical over 14 bases. Germline trimming cut 6 bases from V and 4 bases from J; bases unmatched to any gene: 3. The germline V gene encodes CDR1 WNHNN and CDR2 SYGVQD (reference sequence). The CDR3 extends over 15 amino acids. The CDR3 spells CASRGLAGGPDTQYF. The CDR3 DNA follows: TGCGCCAGCAGAGGACTAGCGGGGGGCCCAGATACGCAGTATTTT.

The chain links TRBV9 to TRBJ2-1, with 9 positions matching TRBD2. CDR1 SGDLS and CDR2 YYNGEE come from the germline V gene. CDR3 size: 16 residues. Trimming removed 4 bases from V and 1 base from J; junction bases left unmatched: 6. The CDR3: CASSPVTSGSYNEQFF. The CDR3 coding sequence is TGTGCCAGCAGCCCCGTTACTAGCGGGTCCTACAATGAGCAGTTCTTC.

The V call is TRBV7-8, the J call TRBJ1-6; D is undetermined. In germline, CDR1 is SGHVS, CDR2 FQNEAQ. The CDR3 is made up of 15 amino acids. V was pared by 0 bases and J by 7 bases, with 10 bases between. The CDR3 spells CASSLARFRNSPLHF. The CDR3 DNA reads TGTGCCAGCAGCTTAGCGCGGTTCAGAAATTCACCCCTCCACTTT.

The chain couples TRBV3-1 to TRBJ1-2, with D perhaps TRBD1 (5 bases). The germline CDR1 and CDR2 sequences are LGHDT and YNNKEL (reference sequence). The ends were cut back, 1 base at V and 5 bases at J, with 5 bases in the middle. The CDR3 length is 12 residues. The CDR3 coding sequence is TGTGCCAGCAGCCAAGGGACATATGGCTACACCTTC. It codes for CASSQGTYGYTF.

In this sample, this clonotype turned up a few times. This chain connects TRBV28 to TRBJ2-7, with D maybe TRBD2 (5 bases). Germline CDR1 reads MDHEN; CDR2 reads SYDVKM. There are 15 residues in the CDR3. V lost 4 bases to trimming and J lost 2 bases, with 15 bases between them. The CDR3 reads CASSSGGLKAYEQYF. CDR3 in DNA: TGTGCCAGCAGTTCTGGCGGGCTTAAAGCCTACGAGCAGTACTTC.